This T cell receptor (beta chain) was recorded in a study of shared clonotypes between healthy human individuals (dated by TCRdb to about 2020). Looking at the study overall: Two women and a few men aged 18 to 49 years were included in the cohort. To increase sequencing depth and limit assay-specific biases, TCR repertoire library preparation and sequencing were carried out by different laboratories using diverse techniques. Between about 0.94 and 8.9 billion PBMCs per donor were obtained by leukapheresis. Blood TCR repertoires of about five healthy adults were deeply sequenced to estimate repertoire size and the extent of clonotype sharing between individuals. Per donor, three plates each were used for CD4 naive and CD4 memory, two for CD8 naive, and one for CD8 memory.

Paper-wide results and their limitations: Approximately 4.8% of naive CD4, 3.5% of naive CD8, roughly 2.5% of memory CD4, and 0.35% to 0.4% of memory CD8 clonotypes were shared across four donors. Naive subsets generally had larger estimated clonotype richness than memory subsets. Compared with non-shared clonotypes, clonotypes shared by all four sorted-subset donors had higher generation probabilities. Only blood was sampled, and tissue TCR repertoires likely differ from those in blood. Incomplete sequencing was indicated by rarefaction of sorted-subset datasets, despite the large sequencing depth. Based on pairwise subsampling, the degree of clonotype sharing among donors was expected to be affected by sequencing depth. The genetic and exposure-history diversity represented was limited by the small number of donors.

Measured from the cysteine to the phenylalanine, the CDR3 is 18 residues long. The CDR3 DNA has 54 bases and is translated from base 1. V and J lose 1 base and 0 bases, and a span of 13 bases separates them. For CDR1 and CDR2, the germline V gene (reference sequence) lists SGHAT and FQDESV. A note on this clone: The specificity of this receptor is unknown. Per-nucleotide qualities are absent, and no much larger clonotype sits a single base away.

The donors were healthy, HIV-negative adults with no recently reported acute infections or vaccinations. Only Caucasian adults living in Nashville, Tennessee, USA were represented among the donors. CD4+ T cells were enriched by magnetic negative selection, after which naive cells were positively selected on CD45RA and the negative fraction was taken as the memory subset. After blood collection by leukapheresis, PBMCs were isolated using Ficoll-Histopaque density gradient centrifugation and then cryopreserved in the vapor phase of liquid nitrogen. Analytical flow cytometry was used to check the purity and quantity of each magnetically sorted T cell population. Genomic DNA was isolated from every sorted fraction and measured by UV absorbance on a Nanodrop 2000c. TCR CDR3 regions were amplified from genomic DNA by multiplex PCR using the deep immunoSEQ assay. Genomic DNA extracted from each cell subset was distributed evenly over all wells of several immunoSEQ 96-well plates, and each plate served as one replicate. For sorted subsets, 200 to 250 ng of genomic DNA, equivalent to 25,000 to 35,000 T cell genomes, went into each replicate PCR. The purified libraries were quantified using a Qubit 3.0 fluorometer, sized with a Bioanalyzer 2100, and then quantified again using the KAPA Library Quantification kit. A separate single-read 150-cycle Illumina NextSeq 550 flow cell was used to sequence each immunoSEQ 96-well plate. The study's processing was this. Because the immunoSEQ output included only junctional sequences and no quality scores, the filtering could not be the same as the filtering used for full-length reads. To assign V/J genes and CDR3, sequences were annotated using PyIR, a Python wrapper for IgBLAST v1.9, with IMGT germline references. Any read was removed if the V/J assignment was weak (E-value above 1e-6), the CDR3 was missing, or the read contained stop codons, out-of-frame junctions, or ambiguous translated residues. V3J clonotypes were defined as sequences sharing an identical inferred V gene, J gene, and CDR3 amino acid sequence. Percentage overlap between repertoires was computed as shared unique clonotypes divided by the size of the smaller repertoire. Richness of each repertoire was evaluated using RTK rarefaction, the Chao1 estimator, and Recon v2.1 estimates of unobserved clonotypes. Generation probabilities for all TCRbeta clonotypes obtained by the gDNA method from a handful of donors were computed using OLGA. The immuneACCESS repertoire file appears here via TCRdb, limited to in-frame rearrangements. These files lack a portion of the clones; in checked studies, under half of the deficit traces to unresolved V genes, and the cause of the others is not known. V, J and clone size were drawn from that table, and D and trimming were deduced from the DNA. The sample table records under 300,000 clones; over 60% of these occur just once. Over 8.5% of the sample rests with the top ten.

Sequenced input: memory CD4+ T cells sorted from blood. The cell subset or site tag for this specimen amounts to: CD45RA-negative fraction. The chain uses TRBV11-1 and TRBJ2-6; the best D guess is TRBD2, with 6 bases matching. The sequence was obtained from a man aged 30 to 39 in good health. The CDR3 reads CASSLVLGRLSGANVLTF. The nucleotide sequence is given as TGTGCCAGCAGCTTAGTATTGGGGAGGCTCTCTGGGGCCAACGTCCTGACTTTC.